One TCR beta chain is described in this entry. This entry comes from a study of blood T cell repertoires in COVID-19. The assay was immunoSEQ multiplex PCR, and TCRdb's table has in-frame clones only and misses some. The table includes about 160,000 clones, approximately 80% detected once. This CDR3 has 12 residues. Germline lookup yields CDR1 KGHDR and CDR2 SFDVKD. Trimming removed 9 bases from V and 7 bases from J, with 14 bases in between. Sequenced sample: peripheral blood. This clonotype was sampled from a human donor in a cohort sampled during active COVID-19. J is TRBJ2-5 and V is TRBV24-1, with D possibly TRBD1 on 5 matching bases. The CDR3 protein is CATQTDLGTQYF. Written as DNA, the CDR3 is TGTGCCACCCAGACAGATTTGGGGACCCAGTACTTC.